This TCR beta chain came from a study of blood T cell repertoires in COVID-19. Study summary: From T cells, B-cell-depleted T cells, or PBMCs came the material, which was cDNA or gDNA.

The assay was immunoSEQ multiplex PCR, and TCRdb's table has in-frame clones only and misses some. Of around 180,000 clones in the sample, about 88% were seen once. V lost 5 bases and J lost 1; bases outside the gene matches: 6. The V gene's germline CDR1 is SEHNR and CDR2 FQNEAQ (reference sequence). This CDR3 has 15 residues. The rearrangement joins TRBV7-9 to TRBJ1-2; 8 positions match TRBD1. The sequenced material came from peripheral blood. This sequence originates from a human donor in a cohort sampled during active COVID-19. The CDR3 is CASSDRTGLNYGYTF. The DNA for the CDR3 is TGTGCCAGCAGCGATCGGACAGGGCTTAACTATGGCTACACCTTC. Drawing the rest from reference TRBV7-9 and TRBJ1-2, the complete variable domain is DTGVSQNPRHKITKRGQNVTFRCDPISEHNRLYWYRQTLGQGPEFLTYFQNEAQLEKSRLLSDRFSAERPKGSFSTLEIQRTEQGDSAMYLCASSDRTGLNYGYTFGSGTRLTVV.